This T cell receptor (beta chain) was obtained from a study of control samples from healthy donors and cancer patients. The CDR3 runs 16 residues. V lost 2 bases to trimming and J lost 0 bases, with 11 bases between them. Germline V gene data show CDR1 as SGHNT and CDR2 as YYREEE (reference sequence). The repertoire was sequenced with immunoSEQ multiplex PCR; TCRdb's copy has only in-frame clones and lacks some. The table has roughly 30,000 clones, approximately 93% seen once; the top ten hold about 1.7%. V gene TRBV5-4 combines with J gene TRBJ2-2; D tentatively fits TRBD1 or TRBD2 (5 bases each). Sequencing was performed on PBMCs. The receptor's source is a man in his forties with colorectal cancer. CDR3 residues: CASSLIGTANTGELFF. DNA of the CDR3: TGTGCCAGCAGCTTAATAGGGACGGCGAACACCGGGGAGCTGTTTTTT.